This T cell receptor (beta chain) was captured by sequencing in a study of human T cells and chemical hapten exposure. Whole-study context: Each patient's scalp received weekly diphenylcyclopropenone throughout the approximately 23-week study.

TCRdb ran MiXCR on the RACE reads and lists one entry per CDR3 protein. The sample yields 35,000 to 45,000 distinct CDR3 sequences, 9.5% to 15% seen once. Trimming shortened V by 3 bases and J by 0 bases, and 9 bases separated the two germline ends. CDR1 is KGHSH and CDR2 is LQKENI in the germline V gene. This CDR3 comprises 14 residues. As to time point: pre-sensitization, week 0. Treatment noted: therapeutic diphenylcyclopropenone sensitization with weekly scalp DPC. The starting material, unfractionated whole blood, was used for total RNA extraction. General observations from the study: Sensitizing to DPC left TCRs with a frequency above 1 in 1000 unaltered.

This clonotype has a handful of counts. The target antigen is unknown. The chain carries TRBV18 and TRBJ2-7; D remains unclear. This specimen consisted of whole blood, obtained in connection with sensitization to the hapten diphenylcyclopropenone (DPC). The TCR sequence derives from a woman aged 25-40 years with alopecia areata. Some clones in this sample may be carry-over from other donors' samples. CDR3 nucleotides: TGTGCCAGCTCACCGTGGCAAAGCTCCTACGAGCAGTACTTC. Translating it yields CASSPWQSSYEQYF.